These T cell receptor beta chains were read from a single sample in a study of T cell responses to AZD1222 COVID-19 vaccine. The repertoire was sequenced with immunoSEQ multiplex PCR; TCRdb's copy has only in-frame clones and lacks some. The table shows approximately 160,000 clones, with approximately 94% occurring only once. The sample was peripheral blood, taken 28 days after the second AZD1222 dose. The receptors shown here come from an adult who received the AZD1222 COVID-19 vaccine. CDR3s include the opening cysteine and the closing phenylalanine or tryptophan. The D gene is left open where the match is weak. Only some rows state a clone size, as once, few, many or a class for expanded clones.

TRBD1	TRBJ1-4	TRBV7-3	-	CASSPTGGGNEKLFF	TGTGCCAGCAGCCCGACAGGGGGAGGAAATGAAAAACTGTTTTTT
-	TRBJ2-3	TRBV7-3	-	CASSLAFREDTQYF	TGTGCCAGCAGCTTGGCCTTCCGAGAGGATACGCAGTATTTT
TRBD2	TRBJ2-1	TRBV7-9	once	CASSFLLAGEEQFF	TGTGCCAGCAGCTTCCTACTAGCGGGAGAGGAGCAGTTCTTC
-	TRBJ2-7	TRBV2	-	CASSEKHRSSYEQYF	TGTGCCAGCAGTGAAAAACACCGGAGCTCCTACGAGCAGTACTTC
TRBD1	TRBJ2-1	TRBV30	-	CAWNRGPYNEQFF	TGTGCCTGGAACAGGGGGCCCTACAATGAGCAGTTCTTC
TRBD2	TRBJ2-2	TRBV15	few	CATSRDRGLVTGELFF	TGTGCCACCAGCAGAGATAGAGGACTAGTAACCGGGGAGCTGTTTTTT
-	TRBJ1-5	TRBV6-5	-	CASRRTAYSNQPQHF	TGTGCCAGCAGGCGGACCGCTTATAGCAATCAGCCCCAGCATTTT
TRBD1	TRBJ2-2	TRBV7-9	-	CASSSRTGGLGRTGELFF	TGTGCCAGCAGCTCCCGGACAGGGGGCTTAGGGAGGACCGGGGAGCTGTTTTTT
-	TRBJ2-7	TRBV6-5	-	CASMLGRSYEQYF	TGTGCCAGCATGCTAGGACGGAGCTACGAGCAGTACTTC
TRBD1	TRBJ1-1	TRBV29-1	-	CSVGGQGTEAFF	TGCAGCGTTGGGGGACAGGGCACTGAAGCTTTCTTT
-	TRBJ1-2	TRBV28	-	CASSPGPLRAGYTF	TGTGCCAGCAGCCCCGGGCCCCTTAGGGCTGGCTACACCTTC
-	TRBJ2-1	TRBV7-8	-	CASSRAGLNYNEQFF	TGTGCCAGCAGCCGGGCCGGACTAAACTACAATGAGCAGTTCTTC
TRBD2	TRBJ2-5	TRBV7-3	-	CASSPWGSGETQYF	TGTGCCAGCAGCCCCTGGGGTAGCGGGGAGACCCAGTACTTC
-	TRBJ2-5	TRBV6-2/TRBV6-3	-	CASSYSIRGREMRGETQYF	TGTGCCAGCAGTTACTCGATCAGGGGGCGGGAGATGCGTGGAGAGACCCAGTACTTC
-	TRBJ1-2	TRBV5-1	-	CASSLVVSSYGYTF	TGCGCCAGCAGCTTGGTAGTCAGCTCGTATGGCTACACCTTC
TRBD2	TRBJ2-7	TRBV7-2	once	CASSLSLAGGPSTEQYF	TGTGCCAGCAGCTTAAGTTTAGCGGGAGGGCCGTCAACCGAGCAGTACTTC
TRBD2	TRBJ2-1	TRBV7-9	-	CASSPGTSGTQYEQFF	TGTGCCAGCAGCCCCGGGACTAGCGGGACCCAATATGAGCAGTTCTTC
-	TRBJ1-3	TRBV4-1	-	CASSQDFGRPDTIYF	TGCGCCAGCAGCCAAGATTTCGGCAGGCCGGACACCATATATTTT
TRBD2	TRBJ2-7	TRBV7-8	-	CASSLAWGAGATYEQYF	TGTGCCAGCAGCTTAGCTTGGGGTGCGGGAGCGACCTACGAGCAGTACTTC
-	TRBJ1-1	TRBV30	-	CAWNALGGLEAFF	TGTGCCTGGAATGCCCTAGGGGGGCTTGAAGCTTTCTTT
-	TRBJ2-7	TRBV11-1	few	CASSLSFEQYF	TGTGCCAGCAGCTTGAGTTTCGAGCAGTACTTC
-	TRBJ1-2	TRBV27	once	CASSLAGGVGGYTF	TGTGCCAGCAGTTTAGCCGGGGGGGTTGGAGGCTACACCTTC
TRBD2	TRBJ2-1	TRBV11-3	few	CASSLEGPGFGRVCYEQFF	TGTGCCAGCAGCTTAGAGGGTCCAGGTTTCGGGAGGGTTTGCTATGAGCAGTTCTTC
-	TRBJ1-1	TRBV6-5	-	CASSYGLTEAFF	TGTGCCAGCAGTTACGGACTGACCGAAGCTTTCTTT
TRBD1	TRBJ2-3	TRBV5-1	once	CASSLAPGGGDTQYF	TGCGCCAGCAGCTTGGCCCCAGGGGGTGGGGATACGCAGTATTTT
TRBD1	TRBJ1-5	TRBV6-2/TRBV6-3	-	CASSPGGGQPQHF	TGTGCCAGCAGCCCAGGGGGTGGGCAGCCCCAGCATTTT
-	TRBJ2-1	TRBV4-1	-	CASLRNNEQFF	TGCGCCTCCTTAAGGAACAATGAGCAGTTCTTC
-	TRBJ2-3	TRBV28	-	CASSSSARPEVGTQYF	TGTGCCAGCAGCTCCTCCGCCCGGCCGGAAGTCGGTACGCAGTATTTT
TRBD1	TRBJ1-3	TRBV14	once	CASSNRTGRGNTIYF	TGTGCCAGCAGCAACCGGACAGGGAGAGGAAACACCATATATTTT
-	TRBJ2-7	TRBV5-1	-	CASSLWRSSYEQYF	TGCGCCAGCAGCTTGTGGCGGAGCTCCTACGAGCAGTACTTC
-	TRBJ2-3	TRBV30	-	CAWSSGYPDTQYF	TGTGCCTGGAGTTCAGGGTACCCAGATACGCAGTATTTT
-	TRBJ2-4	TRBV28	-	CASRGGKNIQYF	TGTGCCAGCAGAGGGGGTAAAAACATTCAGTACTTC
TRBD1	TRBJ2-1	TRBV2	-	CASSGRDRAYNEQFF	TGTGCCAGCAGTGGTAGGGACAGGGCCTACAATGAGCAGTTCTTC
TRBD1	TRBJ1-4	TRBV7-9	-	CASSQGQGNEKLFF	TGTGCCAGCAGCCAAGGACAGGGGAATGAAAAACTGTTTTTT
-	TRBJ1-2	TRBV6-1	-	CASSDRGLWGGYTF	TGTGCCAGCAGTGACAGGGGACTTTGGGGGGGCTACACCTTC
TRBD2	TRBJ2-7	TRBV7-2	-	CASSLRGGTSGGEQYF	TGTGCCAGCAGCTTAAGGGGAGGGACTAGCGGGGGCGAGCAGTACTTC
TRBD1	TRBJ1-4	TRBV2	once	CASSDDRVGEKLFF	TGTGCCAGCAGTGACGACAGGGTAGGGGAAAAACTGTTTTTT
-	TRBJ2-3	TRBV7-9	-	CASSQTRKTTDTQYF	TGTGCCAGCAGCCAAACTAGAAAAACCACAGATACGCAGTATTTT
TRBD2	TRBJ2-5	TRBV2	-	CASSEGLAGGGIETQYF	TGTGCCAGCAGTGAAGGGCTAGCGGGAGGGGGGATAGAGACCCAGTACTTC
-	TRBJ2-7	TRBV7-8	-	CASSLVVGIYQSYEQYF	TGTGCCAGCAGCTTAGTTGTTGGCATTTACCAATCCTACGAGCAGTACTTC
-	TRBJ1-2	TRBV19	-	CAIEDAWPNYGYTF	TGTGCCATCGAGGACGCCTGGCCCAACTATGGCTACACCTTC
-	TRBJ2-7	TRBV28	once	CASSLYYEQYF	TGTGCCAGCAGTTTATACTACGAGCAGTACTTC
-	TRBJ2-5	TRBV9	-	CASSSQETQYF	TGTGCCAGCAGCTCTCAAGAGACCCAGTACTTC
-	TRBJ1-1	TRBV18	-	CASSRTANTEAFF	TGTGCCAGCTCTAGGACAGCGAACACTGAAGCTTTCTTT
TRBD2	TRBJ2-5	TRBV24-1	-	CATSDFSGTSGRAEETQYF	TGTGCCACCAGTGATTTTTCGGGGACTAGCGGGAGGGCCGAGGAGACCCAGTACTTC
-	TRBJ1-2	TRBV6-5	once	CASRPGGVDGYTF	TGTGCCAGCAGGCCCGGGGGGGTGGATGGCTACACCTTC
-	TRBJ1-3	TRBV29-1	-	CSVEGNGNTIYF	TGCAGCGTTGAGGGTAACGGAAACACCATATATTTT
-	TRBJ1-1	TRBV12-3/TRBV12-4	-	CASSQSLFTEAFF	TGTGCCAGCAGCCAGAGCTTATTCACTGAAGCTTTCTTT
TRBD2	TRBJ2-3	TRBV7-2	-	CASSPRLAGATDTQYF	TGTGCCAGCAGCCCCCGACTAGCGGGAGCCACAGATACGCAGTATTTT
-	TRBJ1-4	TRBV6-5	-	CASSYSGGANEKLFF	TGTGCCAGCAGTTACTCAGGGGGTGCTAATGAAAAACTGTTTTTT
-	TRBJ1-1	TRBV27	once	CASSSLGRVVTEAFF	TGTGCCAGCAGTTCCCTGGGACGGGTGGTTACTGAAGCTTTCTTT